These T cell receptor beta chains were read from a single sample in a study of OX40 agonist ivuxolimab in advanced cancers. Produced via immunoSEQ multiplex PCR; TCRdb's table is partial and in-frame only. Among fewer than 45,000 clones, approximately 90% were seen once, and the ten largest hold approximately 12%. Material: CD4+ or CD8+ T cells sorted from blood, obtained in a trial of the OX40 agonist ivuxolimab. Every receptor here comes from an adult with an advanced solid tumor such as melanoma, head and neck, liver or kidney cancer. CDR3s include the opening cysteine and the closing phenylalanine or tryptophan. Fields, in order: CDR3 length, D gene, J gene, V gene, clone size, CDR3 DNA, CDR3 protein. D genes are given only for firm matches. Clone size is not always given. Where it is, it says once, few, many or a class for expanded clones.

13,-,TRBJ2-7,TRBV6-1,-,TGTGCCAGCAGTGAAGTCAGGGTATCCGAGCAGTACTTC,CASSEVRVSEQYF
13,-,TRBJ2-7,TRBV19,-,TGTGCCAGTAACCAACGACCGAGTTACGAGCAGTACTTC,CASNQRPSYEQYF
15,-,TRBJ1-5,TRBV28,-,TGTGCCAGCAGTCCACCGGGACCTAGCAATCAGCCCCAGCATTTT,CASSPPGPSNQPQHF
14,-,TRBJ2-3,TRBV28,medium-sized,TGTGCCAGCAGCTACCCCGGGGCCACAGATACGCAGTATTTT,CASSYPGATDTQYF
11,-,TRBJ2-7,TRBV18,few,TGTGCCAGCTCACCAGGGTACGAGCAGTACTTC,CASSPGYEQYF
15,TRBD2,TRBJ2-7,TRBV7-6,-,TGTGCCAGCAGCTTGGCTAGCGGGACCGTTTACGAGCAGTACTTC,CASSLASGTVYEQYF
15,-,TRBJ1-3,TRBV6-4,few,TGTGCCAGCAGTGAAGATTACGGGACTGGAAACACCATATATTTT,CASSEDYGTGNTIYF
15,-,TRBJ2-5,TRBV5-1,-,TGCGCCAGCAGCCTTACCGGGGCGAGGCAAGAGACCCAGTACTTC,CASSLTGARQETQYF
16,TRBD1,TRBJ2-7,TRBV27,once,TGTGCCAGCAGCCTCTCCGGACAGGGGGCTCTCGACGAGCAGTACTTC,CASSLSGQGALDEQYF
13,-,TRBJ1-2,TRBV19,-,TGTGCCAGTGGGAACGGGAATAGCTATGGCTACACCTTC,CASGNGNSYGYTF
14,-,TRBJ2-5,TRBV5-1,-,TGCGCCAGCAGCTTGACGCCGGCCCAAGAGACCCAGTACTTC,CASSLTPAQETQYF
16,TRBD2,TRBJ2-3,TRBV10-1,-,TGCGCCAGCAGCCTAGGTTTGGGGAGGGCCACAGATACGCAGTATTTT,CASSLGLGRATDTQYF
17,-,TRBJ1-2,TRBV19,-,TGTGCCAGTAGTATAGATGCGGGCGGCCCCTACAACTATGGCTACACCTTC,CASSIDAGGPYNYGYTF
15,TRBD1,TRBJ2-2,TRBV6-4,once,TGTGCCAGCAGTGATCCCCACAGGGGTACCGGGGAGCTGTTTTTT,CASSDPHRGTGELFF
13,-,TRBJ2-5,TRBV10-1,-,TGCGCCAAGCCTTTTGTAACCCAAGAGACCCAGTACTTC,CAKPFVTQETQYF
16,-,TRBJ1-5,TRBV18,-,TGTGCCAGCACTCTCTCTGGGCAGGGCGGCAATCAGCCCCAGCATTTT,CASTLSGQGGNQPQHF
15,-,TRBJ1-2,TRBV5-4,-,TGTGCCAGCAGCCCGGGGGCGGGGCAGGACTATGGCTACACCTTC,CASSPGAGQDYGYTF
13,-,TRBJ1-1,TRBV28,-,TGTGCCAGCAGTTTATGGGGGGAATCTGAAGCTTTCTTT,CASSLWGESEAFF
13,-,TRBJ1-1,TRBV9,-,TGTGCCAGCAGCGCCCAGGGGCTTGATGAAGCTTTCTTT,CASSAQGLDEAFF
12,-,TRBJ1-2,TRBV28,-,TGTGCCAGCAGTCTGGGACATGGAGGCTACACCTTC,CASSLGHGGYTF
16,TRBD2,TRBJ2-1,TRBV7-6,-,TGTGCCAGCAGCCCGGGACTAGCGGGAGGCTCGGATGAGCAGTTCTTC,CASSPGLAGGSDEQFF
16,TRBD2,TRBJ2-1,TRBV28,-,TGTGCCAGCAGTTTATGGGCGGGAGGTCCAATCAATGAGCAGTTCTTC,CASSLWAGGPINEQFF
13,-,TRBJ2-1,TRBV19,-,TGTGCCAGTAGGAAACGGGGCTACAATGAGCAGTTCTTC,CASRKRGYNEQFF
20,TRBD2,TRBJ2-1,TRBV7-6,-,TGTGCCAGCAGCCGACGTCCCGGGACAGGCCCGGGACTAGCGGGAGATGAGCAGTTCTTC,CASSRRPGTGPGLAGDEQFF
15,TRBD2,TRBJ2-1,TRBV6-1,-,TGTGCCAGCAGCCGCAGAGCGGGAGGGGACAATGAGCAGTTCTTC,CASSRRAGGDNEQFF
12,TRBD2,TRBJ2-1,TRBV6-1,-,TGTGCCAGCACCTCCGATAGCGGGATGGAGTTCTTC,CASTSDSGMEFF
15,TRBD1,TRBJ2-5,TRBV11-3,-,TGTGCCAGCAGCAAAGAACAGGGGGCAATGGAGACCCAGTACTTC,CASSKEQGAMETQYF
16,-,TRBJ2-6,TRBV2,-,TGTGCCAGCACCTGGGACGGACACTCTGGGGCCAACGTCCTGACTTTC,CASTWDGHSGANVLTF
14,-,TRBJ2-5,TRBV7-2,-,TGTGCCAGCAGCTTAGATAGCGCCCAAGAGACCCAGTACTTC,CASSLDSAQETQYF
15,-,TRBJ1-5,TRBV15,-,TGTGCCACCAGCAGAGATGTGGGGGCAGGACAGCCCCAGCATTTT,CATSRDVGAGQPQHF
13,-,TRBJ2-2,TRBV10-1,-,TGCGCCAGCAGTGGGTTCACTTTCGGGGAGCTGTTTTTT,CASSGFTFGELFF
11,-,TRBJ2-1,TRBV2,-,TGTGCCAGCACAGAGTACAATGAGCAGTTCTTC,CASTEYNEQFF
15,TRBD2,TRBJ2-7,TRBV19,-,TGTGCCAGTATACGCACTAGCGGGAGTCTTCAAGAGCAGTACTTC,CASIRTSGSLQEQYF
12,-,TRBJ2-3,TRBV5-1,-,TGCGCCAGCAGTTCCAGCACAGATACGCAGTATTTT,CASSSSTDTQYF
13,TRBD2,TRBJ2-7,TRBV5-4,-,TGTGCCAGCAGCTCCGCGGGAGCAAACGAGCAGTACTTC,CASSSAGANEQYF
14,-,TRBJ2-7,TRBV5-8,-,TGTGCCAGCAGCTTCGCAGGTGGTTACTACGAGCAGTACTTC,CASSFAGGYYEQYF
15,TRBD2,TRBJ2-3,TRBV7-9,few,TGTGCCAGCAGCCCCTCTTCGCGGGAGACAGATACGCAGTATTTT,CASSPSSRETDTQYF
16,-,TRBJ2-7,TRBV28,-,TGTGCCAGCAGTTTTGGTACAACCACCTCCCCCTACGAGCAGTACTTC,CASSFGTTTSPYEQYF
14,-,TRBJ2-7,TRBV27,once,TGTGCCAGCAGTATCAGGGTTGGACCTCGGGAGCAGTACTTC,CASSIRVGPREQYF
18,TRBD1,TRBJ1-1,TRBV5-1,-,TGCGCCAGCAGCCATCTAAGGGGGCAGGGCCGACTGAACACTGAAGCTTTCTTT,CASSHLRGQGRLNTEAFF
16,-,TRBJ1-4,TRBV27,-,TGTGCCAGCAGTTTATACGCGACAGTCCCACCAGAAAAACTGTTTTTT,CASSLYATVPPEKLFF
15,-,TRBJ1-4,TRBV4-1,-,TGCGCCAGCAGCCAAGTGGGCCAGATTAATGAAAAACTGTTTTTT,CASSQVGQINEKLFF
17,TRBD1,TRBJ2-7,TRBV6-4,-,TGTGCCAGCAGTTTCAGGGGGACCGGGACAGGGCTCTACGAGCAGTACTTC,CASSFRGTGTGLYEQYF
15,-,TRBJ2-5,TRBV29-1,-,TGCAGCGTCGGAGGTATATCGGGGGACGGGGAGACCCAGTACTTC,CSVGGISGDGETQYF
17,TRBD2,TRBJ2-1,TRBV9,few,TGTGCCAGCAGCGTAGCGACTAGCGGGGTCAAAAACAATGAGCAGTTCTTC,CASSVATSGVKNNEQFF
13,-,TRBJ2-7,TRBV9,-,TGTGCCAGCAGCGTCACTACAGGGTTCGAGCAGTACTTC,CASSVTTGFEQYF
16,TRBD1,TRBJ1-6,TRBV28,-,TGTGCCAGCAGGTACCTTGGGACAGTCTATAATTCACCCCTCCACTTT,CASRYLGTVYNSPLHF
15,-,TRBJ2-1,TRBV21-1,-,TGTGCCAGCACCCTGACAGGAAGCTCCTACAATGAGCAGTTCTTC,CASTLTGSSYNEQFF
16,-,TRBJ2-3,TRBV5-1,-,TGCGCCAGCAGCTTGGCCTCGACCTCCAGCACAGATACGCAGTATTTT,CASSLASTSSTDTQYF
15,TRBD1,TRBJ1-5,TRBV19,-,TGTGCCAGTAGCCTTGGGGACAGGGATAACCAGCCCCAGCATTTT,CASSLGDRDNQPQHF
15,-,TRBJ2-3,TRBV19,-,TGTGCCAGTAGTATAATTTCTACCATCACAGATACGCAGTATTTT,CASSIISTITDTQYF
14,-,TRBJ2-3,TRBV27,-,TGTGCCAGCAGTTTCGGGGTTAGCACAGATACGCAGTATTTT,CASSFGVSTDTQYF
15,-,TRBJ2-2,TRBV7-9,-,TGTGCCAGCAGCTCACGGACACAGAACACCGGGGAGCTGTTTTTT,CASSSRTQNTGELFF
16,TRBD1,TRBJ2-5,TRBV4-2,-,TGTGCCAGCAGCCAAGGACCCGGACAGGGCCAAGAGACCCAGTACTTC,CASSQGPGQGQETQYF
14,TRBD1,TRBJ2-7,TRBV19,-,TGTGCCAGTAGCACCGGGACAGCCTCCTACGAGCAGTACTTC,CASSTGTASYEQYF
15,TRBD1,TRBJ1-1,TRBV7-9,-,TGTGCCAGCAGCTTAGAAGAACAGGGGGGCACTGAAGCTTTCTTT,CASSLEEQGGTEAFF
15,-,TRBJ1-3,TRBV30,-,TGTGCCTGGAGTGTACCCAGCGCCTCTGGAAACACCATATATTTT,CAWSVPSASGNTIYF